These T cell receptor beta chains were read from a single sample in a study of CD8+CD57+ T cells in acquired aplastic anemia. TCRdb re-analysed the reads in MiXCR, keeping a single row per CDR3 protein. The profile covers just over 450,000 distinct CDR3 sequences, with about a third appearing a single time and 0.7% to 1% taken by the ten largest. Input material: sorted CD4+, CD8+, or CD8+CD57+ T cells (not recorded which) from PBMCs. The origin of the receptors is a human donor with aplastic anemia. Each CDR3 is given with its conserved first and last residue.

v_call	j_call	cdr3_length	cdr3_aa
TRBV2	TRBJ2-3	14	CASSEVGVSDTQYF
TRBV6-1	TRBJ2-7	12	CASRRDTHEQYF
TRBV12-3/TRBV12-4	TRBJ1-2	15	CASSLGGTGAQGYTF
TRBV9	TRBJ1-1	15	CASSVGGRLNTEAFF
TRBV28	TRBJ2-7	14	CASSSGTGPYEQYF
TRBV19	TRBJ2-7	15	CASSTRDNKGSEQYF
TRBV10-3	TRBJ2-5	15	CAIGLAGPPQETQYF
TRBV2	TRBJ1-5	12	CASTKGNQPQHF
TRBV20-1	TRBJ1-2	12	CSARWRNYGYTF
TRBV7-3	TRBJ2-7	11	CASSSAPEQYF
TRBV19	TRBJ1-2	14	CASSYPTGEHGYTF
TRBV7-6	TRBJ2-7	15	CASSLDMAGLSEQYF
TRBV19	TRBJ1-4	16	CAWSPTADSTNEKLFF
TRBV20-1	TRBJ2-5	17	CSARDLKLGLAEETQYF
TRBV10-3	TRBJ1-5	13	CAISESGNQPQHF
TRBV9	TRBJ2-1	15	CASSVNRGIYNEQFF
TRBV4-1	TRBJ1-1	18	CASSQELWNRQLNTEAFF
TRBV25-1	TRBJ1-1	16	CASSEPGGPTNTEASF
TRBV20-1	TRBJ2-3	11	CSARAGQGKYF
TRBV11-2	TRBJ2-7	19	CASSFDLALAGTGGDEQYF
TRBV11-3	TRBJ1-3	14	CASSPTGSRNTIYF
TRBV7-2	TRBJ1-2	13	CASTTGGAYGYTF
TRBV7-9	TRBJ1-1	14	CASSLGEVFTEAFF
TRBV19	TRBJ1-5	15	CASSPQTGGGQPQHF
TRBV2	TRBJ2-5	15	CASSAGQGRQETQYF
TRBV2	TRBJ1-6	14	CASEGAGTGSPLHF
TRBV11-2	TRBJ2-1	14	CASRGTSGYNEQFF
TRBV6-2/TRBV6-3	TRBJ1-6	11	CASTNNSPLHF
TRBV5-8	TRBJ1-5	14	CASSPRPGNQPQHF
TRBV2	TRBJ1-2	15	CASSSPGQGNYGYTF
TRBV2	TRBJ2-7	15	CASSPGQNPSYEQYF
TRBV15	TRBJ2-5	17	CATSREGVSGGPQTQYF
TRBV25-1	TRBJ2-3	15	CASSPGLAEVNTQYF
TRBV4-2	TRBJ1-5	16	CASSPAGGRVSQPQHF
TRBV4-2	TRBJ2-7	14	CASSQDIGSYEQYF
TRBV20-1	TRBJ2-3	14	CSADERGGTDTQYF
TRBV7-2	TRBJ1-2	15	CASSPRTETNYGYTF
TRBV20-1	TRBJ2-2	15	CSARGLDSETGELFF
TRBV7-9	TRBJ1-1	13	CASSWGSNTEAFF
TRBV19	TRBJ1-6	14	CASSISGTNSFLHF
TRBV30	TRBJ1-6	13	CAWSGTGHSPLHF
TRBV6-1	TRBJ2-3	14	CASSPGQHTDTQYF
TRBV4-1	TRBJ2-3	16	CASSQEPSRATDTQYF
TRBV4-3	TRBJ1-2	14	CASSLQTGRYGYTF
TRBV7-3	TRBJ2-5	14	CASSVSGGLETQYF
TRBV5-4	TRBJ2-3	16	CASSFSTGVGTDTQYF
TRBV9	TRBJ2-3	16	CASSVDDSRVSDTQYF
TRBV4-1	TRBJ2-3	17	CASSQVGRETGKDTQYF
TRBV6-2/TRBV6-3	-	15	CASSYGGGGSYEQYF
TRBV7-2	TRBJ2-7	14	CASRSSGGSYEQYF
TRBV9	TRBJ2-5	15	CASSTRTSGSETQYF
TRBV5-1	TRBJ1-2	15	CASSLAQETGRGYTF
TRBV6-2/TRBV6-3	TRBJ2-5	14	CASSPGQGGSTQYF
TRBV30	TRBJ2-2	15	CAWSKGLAGAGELFF
TRBV9	TRBJ1-4	14	CASSVGRGGEKLFF
TRBV2	TRBJ1-2	11	CASTLGRGRTF
TRBV6-1	TRBJ1-5	14	CASSRTGGNQPQHF
TRBV20-1	TRBJ2-3	14	CSARGLAVKDTQYF